This is a list of T cell receptor beta chains from one sample in a study of blood T cell repertoires in COVID-19. Sequencing used immunoSEQ multiplex PCR; TCRdb keeps in-frame clones, though not all of them. The sample carries about 240,000 clones, approximately 90% recorded once. The specimen was PBMCs or T cells enriched from blood (not recorded which). These receptors all come from a man aged 35-49 years who had recovered from COVID-19. Both conserved end residues are part of each CDR3. D genes are given only for firm matches. Rows may omit the clone size; those that give it use once, few, many or a size class.

.	TRBV11-2	.	16	TRBJ1-1	CASSLIGGSGDTEAFF	TGTGCCAGCAGCTTAATCGGGGGATCCGGGGACACTGAAGCTTTCTTT
.	TRBV7-3	TRBD2	14	TRBJ2-1	CASSRLAGGNEQFF	TGTGCCAGCAGCCGGCTAGCGGGCGGCAATGAGCAGTTCTTC
few	TRBV2	TRBD1	13	TRBJ2-7	CASRTGQGYEQYF	TGTGCCAGCAGGACCGGACAGGGCTACGAGCAGTACTTC
.	TRBV27	.	16	TRBJ2-3	CASSPHRGVDVDTQYF	TGTGCCAGCAGCCCCCACCGGGGAGTCGATGTAGATACGCAGTATTTT
.	TRBV5-1	.	14	TRBJ1-4	CASSLIATNEKLFF	TGCGCCAGCAGCCTAATAGCAACTAATGAAAAACTGTTTTTT
.	TRBV4-3	.	16	TRBJ2-7	CASSQGVGGIRYEQYF	TGCGCCAGCAGCCAAGGGGTAGGGGGAATCCGCTACGAGCAGTACTTC
.	TRBV27	.	12	TRBJ2-7	CASRSLYSEQYF	TGTGCCAGCAGGAGTTTGTACAGCGAGCAGTACTTC
.	TRBV7-9	.	11	TRBJ2-7	CASSPGGAQYF	TGTGCCAGCAGCCCGGGGGGCGCGCAGTACTTC
.	TRBV7-6	TRBD2	14	TRBJ2-7	CASSLNRGGNEQYF	TGTGCCAGCAGCCTTAACCGGGGGGGGAACGAGCAGTACTTC
.	TRBV6-5	TRBD1	13	TRBJ1-2	CASSYGRGLGYTF	TGTGCCAGCAGTTACGGCAGGGGGCTCGGCTACACCTTC
.	TRBV7-8	.	13	TRBJ1-1	CASSLTMNTEAFF	TGTGCCAGCAGCTTAACTATGAACACTGAAGCTTTCTTT
once	TRBV11-2	.	15	TRBJ2-4	CASSDWAGSKNIQYF	TGTGCCAGCAGCGATTGGGCGGGGTCCAAAAACATTCAGTACTTC
.	TRBV7-2	.	15	TRBJ1-3	CASSSDWSSGNTIYF	TGTGCCAGCAGCTCGGACTGGAGCTCTGGAAACACCATATATTTT
.	TRBV5-1	TRBD2	17	TRBJ2-3	CASSLEVLAGGYDTQYF	TGCGCCAGCAGCTTGGAGGTACTAGCGGGAGGGTACGATACGCAGTATTTT
.	TRBV29-1	.	11	TRBJ2-1	CSVGLYNEQFF	TGCAGCGTGGGCCTCTACAATGAGCAGTTCTTC
once	TRBV28	.	13	TRBJ2-5	CASNPAGVETQYF	TGTGCCAGCAACCCCGCAGGGGTAGAGACCCAGTACTTC